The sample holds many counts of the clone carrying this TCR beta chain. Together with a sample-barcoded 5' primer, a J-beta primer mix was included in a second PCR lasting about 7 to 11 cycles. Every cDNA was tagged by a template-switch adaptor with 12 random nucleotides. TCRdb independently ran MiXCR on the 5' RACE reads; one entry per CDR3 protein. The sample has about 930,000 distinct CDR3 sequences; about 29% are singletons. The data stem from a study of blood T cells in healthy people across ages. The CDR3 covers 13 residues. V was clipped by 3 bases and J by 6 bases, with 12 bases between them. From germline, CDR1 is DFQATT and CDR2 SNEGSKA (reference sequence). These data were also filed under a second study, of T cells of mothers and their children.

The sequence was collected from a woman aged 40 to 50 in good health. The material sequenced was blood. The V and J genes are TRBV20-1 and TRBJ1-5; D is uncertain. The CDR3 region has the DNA TGCAGTGCTAGGTCGAAAGAGGCTCAGCCCCAGCATTTT. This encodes CSARSKEAQPQHF.